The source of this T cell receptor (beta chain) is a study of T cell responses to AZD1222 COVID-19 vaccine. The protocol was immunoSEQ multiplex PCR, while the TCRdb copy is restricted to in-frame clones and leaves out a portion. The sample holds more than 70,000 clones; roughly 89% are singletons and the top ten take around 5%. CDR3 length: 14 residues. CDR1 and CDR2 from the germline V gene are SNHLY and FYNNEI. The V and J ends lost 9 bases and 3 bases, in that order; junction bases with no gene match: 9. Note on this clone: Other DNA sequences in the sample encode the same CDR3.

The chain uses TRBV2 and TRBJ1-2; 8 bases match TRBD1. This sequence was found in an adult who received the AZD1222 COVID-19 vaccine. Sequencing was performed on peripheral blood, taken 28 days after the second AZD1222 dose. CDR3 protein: CASSHGQGYYGYTF. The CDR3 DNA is TGTGCCAGTAGCCACGGACAGGGCTACTATGGCTACACCTTC.